This T cell receptor beta chain was documented in a study of cytomegalovirus exposure and HLA in healthy donors (TCRdb year 2017). At the level of the whole study: The 500 to 700 repertoires of the first cohort and the 110 or so validation repertoires were produced on the same platform, according to a later analysis. A separate validation cohort of over a hundred different subjects was used in addition to the 666-subject first cohort. To predict cytomegalovirus infection status, the study brought together high-throughput TCR immunosequencing, statistical association of individual TCRs with disease status, and machine learning. The study aimed to test whether signatures of past pathogen exposure could be identified by cataloging public T cell receptors. What the study reported, not specific to this receptor: A later analysis found that TCRs clustered in the first cohort also tended to co-occur in the 130 or so validation repertoires, with 90% to 95% of cluster scores above 0. The authors suggested that the approach could potentially be generalized to other disease states and immunological phenotypes. The study gave a list of over 150 TCR beta chains associated with cytomegalovirus. A few of the identified cytomegalovirus-associated TCR beta chains were confirmed in vitro to be specific for cytomegalovirus antigens. Most TCR sequences were observed very rarely across donors, whereas some public TCRs were present in many individuals. Cytomegalovirus status was reported to be diagnosed by the classifier with high specificity and sensitivity in both the original and validation cohorts. All 120 or so repertoires were used to score co-occurrence in the validation cohort in a later analysis, because that analysis had no HLA typing for the cohort.

To prepare the library, the immunoSEQ multiplex PCR assay was applied. Under the source paper's analysis protocol: A statistical classification framework was built to diagnose cytomegalovirus status from the catalog of TCR beta chain sequences. What TCRdb holds here is the immuneACCESS table cut down to in-frame rearrangements. Part of the clones is not present; checked against another copy, under half of the missing clones reflect an unresolved V gene, and the others are unexplained. From that table come the V and J calls and clone size; the DNA was used to work out D and trimming. Here the sample has 120,000 to 150,000 clones; 84% occur a single time. Jointly, the top ten make up roughly 1.4% of the sample. Donors formed part of the validation cohort, which comprised 95 to 150 subjects and was distinct from the first cohort of several hundred subjects. This clone is a singleton in its sample. Its antigen specificity is not known. There are no base qualities to consult, and no much larger clone falls within one base.

This clonotype was sampled from a woman younger than 45 in good health and CMV-seronegative. Sequenced material: PBMCs.

In nucleotides, the sequence is TGTGCCAGCAGCGGTGAGATGTACTCCCACAACACCGGGGAGCTGTTTTTT. Its amino acids are CASSGEMYSHNTGELFF. The V and J segments used are TRBV9 and TRBJ2-2; the D gene is unclear. The CDR3 runs 17 amino acids, cysteine and phenylalanine included. The sequence is cut down to CDR3 DNA, 51 bases in frame from base 1. The germline V gene provides CDR1 SGDLS and CDR2 YYNGEE. The V end loses 3 bases and the J end loses 2 bases, and a stretch of 17 bases separates them.